One sample yielded the 23 T cell receptor beta chains listed below, sequenced in a study of neoadjuvant anti-PD-1 for oral cavity cancer. Assay used: immunoSEQ multiplex PCR; TCRdb lists only in-frame clones, some missing. Of over 14,000 clones listed, approximately 69% are singletons. Time point here: after neoadjuvant nivolumab, at surgical resection. The sequencing here drew on PBMCs, taken after nivolumab (anti-PD-1) treatment. These receptors were collected from a person aged 35-79 years with oral cavity squamous cell carcinoma.

This sequence joins TRBV13 and TRBJ2-7; D uncertain. Trimming cost V 2 bases and J 8 bases, with 19 bases left between them. The CDR3 extends over 15 amino acids. Germline lookup yields CDR1 PRHDT and CDR2 FYEKMQ (reference sequence). The CDR3: CASSLRVSASYKQYF. DNA for the CDR3: TGTGCCAGCAGCTTAAGGGTCAGCGCCAGCTATAAGCAGTACTTC.

As regards this clone: An end of the junction does not agree with germline; a read error may underlie this. The chain carries TRBV7-7 and TRBJ2-3; perhaps D is TRBD1 or TRBD2 (5 bases each). Per the germline V gene, CDR1 is SSHAT and CDR2 is FNYEAQ (reference sequence). This CDR3 has 15 residues. Here the CDR3 DNA reads TGTGCTAGCAGCCTCAGGGACCAGCACACAGATACGCAGTATTTT. Protein: CASSLRDQHTDTQYF. The full variable domain, completed using reference TRBV7-7 and TRBJ2-3, is GAGVSQSPRYKVTKRGQDVTLRCDPISSHATLYWYQQALGQGPEFLTYFNYEAQPDKSGLPSDRFSAERPEGSISTLTIQRTEQRDSAMYRCASSLRDQHTDTQYFGPGTRLTVL.

The chain couples TRBV27 to TRBJ2-1; 7 bases map to TRBD2. Germline V gives CDR1 MNHEY, CDR2 SMNVEV (reference sequence). V trimming: 2 bases; J trimming: 3 bases; junction bases outside the gene matches: 4. The CDR3 runs to 15 residues. CDR3 amino acids: CASSLAGVNYNEQFF. The CDR3 DNA reads TGTGCCAGCAGTTTAGCGGGAGTTAACTACAATGAGCAGTTCTTC.

The chain couples TRBV12-2 to TRBJ1-1; the tabulated D call, TRBD1, remains unverified against the DNA. TRBV12-2 is designated a pseudogene. The CDR3 totals 16 residues. This CDR3 is CASRLAFTGLNTEAFF. The CDR3 DNA reads as TGTGCAAGTCGCTTAGCGTTCACAGGTCTGAACACTGAAGCTTTCTTT.

This chain uses TRBV7-6 with TRBJ2-3; D gene uncertain. The germline V gene encodes CDR1 SGHVS and CDR2 FNYEAQ. The CDR3 consists of 14 residues. Trimming shortened V by 1 base and J by 2 bases, and 7 bases separated the two germline ends. CDR3 loop: CASSLGMNTDTQYF. CDR3 coding DNA: TGTGCCAGCAGCTTAGGGATGAACACAGATACGCAGTATTTT.

The V gene is TRBV4-1, the J gene TRBJ2-5; D is unclear. CDR3 length: 16 amino acids. Trimming pared 1 base from V and 4 bases from J, leaving 16 bases between. Germline V CDR1 and CDR2: MGHRA, YSYEKL. The CDR3 DNA follows: TGCGCCAGCAGCCAAGGCCGGCTGGGGAACGTAGAGACCCAGTACTTC. Residues: CASSQGRLGNVETQYF.

Note on this clone: One end of the junction does not line up with germline, which may come from a read error. The CDR3, as DNA: TGTGCCTGCAGTTTTTCTAGCGGGAGTTACGAGCAGTACTTC. As protein: CACSFSSGSYEQYF. This chain links TRBV27 with TRBJ2-7; 10 bases align to TRBD2. CDR1 and CDR2 (germline): MNHEY, SMNVEV (reference sequence). CDR3 length: 14 amino acids.

The rearrangement joins TRBV2 to TRBJ2-5, with 12 bases identical to TRBD2. The CDR3 has 13 residues. Germline loops: CDR1 SNHLY, CDR2 FYNNEI. With V trimmed by 10 bases and J by 6 bases, 6 bases remained unmatched. As DNA, the CDR3 is TGTGCCACCCGGACTAGCGGGAACCAGACCCAGTACTTC. It codes for CATRTSGNQTQYF.

This clone was seen a handful of times. The V gene is TRBV19, the J gene TRBJ2-1; D is unresolved. Germline V gene lookup returns CDR1 LNHDA and CDR2 SQIVND (reference sequence). V was shortened by 1 base and J by 4 bases, with 8 bases between the two germline ends. The CDR3 is made up of 14 amino acids. The CDR3 nucleotides are TGTGCCAGTAGTATAGGAGGCAGTTACAATGAGCAGTTCTTC. The encoded protein is CASSIGGSYNEQFF.

CDR3: CASRGLAGVVNEQFF. In DNA form, the CDR3 reads TGTGCCAGCAGGGGCCTAGCGGGAGTTGTCAATGAGCAGTTCTTC. The V gene is TRBV27, the J gene TRBJ2-1; 10 nucleotides agree with TRBD2. This CDR3 is built from 15 residues. V trimming: 6 bases; J trimming: 6 bases; junction bases outside the gene matches: 8. In germline, CDR1 is MNHEY, CDR2 SMNVEV (reference sequence).

The chain links TRBV2 to TRBJ2-3; D is unclear. Germline lookup yields CDR1 SNHLY and CDR2 FYNNEI. The CDR3 consists of 12 residues. V was shortened by 6 bases and J by 0 bases, with 4 bases between the two germline ends. DNA of the CDR3: TGTGCCAGCAGCTACAGCACAGATACGCAGTATTTT. It codes for CASSYSTDTQYF.

This chain joins TRBV27 and TRBJ2-3, with D unclear. V was trimmed by 3 bases and J by 0 bases, leaving 7 bases between them. Per the germline V gene, CDR1 is MNHEY and CDR2 is SMNVEV (reference sequence). This CDR3 is 14 amino acids long. The CDR3 protein is CASSFLVSTDTQYF. The CDR3 DNA follows: TGTGCCAGCAGTTTCCTCGTGAGCACAGATACGCAGTATTTT.

V gene TRBV25-1 combines with J gene TRBJ2-1; D unresolved. CDR1 is MGHDK and CDR2 is SYGVNS in the germline V gene. V lost 4 bases and J lost 7, with 17 bases in between. The CDR3 length is 15 residues. CDR3 in amino acids: CASSAPNGFRNEQFF. For the CDR3, the DNA is TGTGCCAGCAGTGCCCCCAACGGTTTTAGGAATGAGCAGTTCTTC. The full variable domain, its missing parts supplied by reference TRBV25-1 and TRBJ2-1, is EADIYQTPRYLVIGTGKKITLECSQTMGHDKMYWYQQDPGMELHLIHYSYGVNSTEKGDLSSESTVSRIRTEHFPLTLESARPSHTSQYLCASSAPNGFRNEQFFGPGTRLTVL.

This chain's CDR3 is CATSRTSGWTDTQYF. CDR3 DNA sequence: TGTGCCACCAGTCGGACTAGCGGGTGGACAGATACGCAGTATTTT. This chain connects TRBV15 to TRBJ2-3, with 11 nucleotides matching TRBD2. The CDR3 consists of 15 residues. CDR1 LNHNV and CDR2 YYDKDF come from the germline V gene (reference sequence). Unmatched junction bases numbered 5, after V lost 6 bases and J lost 3 bases.

The rearrangement joins TRBV2 to TRBJ1-5; possibly TRBD1 for D (5 bases). The germline V gene has CDR1 SNHLY and CDR2 FYNNEI. V was shortened by 7 bases and J by 2 bases, with 15 bases between the two germline ends. The CDR3 length is 15 residues. The DNA for the CDR3 is TGTGCCAGCACCGTCGGCGGAGGGGGCAATCAGCCCCAGCATTTT. It is translated as CASTVGGGGNQPQHF.

The rearrangement links TRBV4-2 to TRBJ2-3, with TRBD1 identical over 9 bases. The CDR3 totals 13 residues. Germline CDR1 and CDR2: LGHNA and YNFKEQ. J lost 7 bases, V lost 4 bases, and 3 bases had no gene match. CDR3 amino acids: CASSRDRGYTQYF. In DNA, the CDR3 is TGTGCCAGCAGCCGCGACAGGGGGTATACGCAGTATTTT.

The chain links TRBV7-9 to TRBJ2-7; 11 bases align to TRBD1. This CDR3 contains 14 residues. The trim removed 3 bases at V and 4 bases at J, leaving 2 bases unmatched. Germline CDR1 is SEHNR and CDR2 is FQNEAQ (reference sequence). The CDR3 sequence is CASSFGDRGYEQYF. The CDR3 DNA sequence: TGTGCCAGCAGCTTCGGGGACAGGGGGTACGAGCAGTACTTC.

V usage is TRBV7-9 and J usage is TRBJ2-5; no reliable D call. The CDR3 extends over 14 amino acids. V dropped 2 bases and J dropped 2 bases, with 9 bases sitting between them. The germline gives CDR1 SEHNR, CDR2 FQNEAQ (reference sequence). CDR3 bases: TGTGCCAGCAGCTTAATGGCGGCGCAAGAGACCCAGTACTTC. Translation: CASSLMAAQETQYF.

This chain connects TRBV19 to TRBJ1-5, with D possibly matching TRBD1 (6 bases). The CDR3 spans 14 residues. The V end was cut by 4 bases, the J end by 3 bases, with 10 bases between. Per germline, CDR1 LNHDA and CDR2 SQIVND (reference sequence). The CDR3 DNA reads TGTGCCAGTAGTAACAGGGAAGACAATCAGCCCCAGCATTTT. Its translation: CASSNREDNQPQHF.

In this sample, this clone turned up a few times. The junction and the germline gene differ at one end; a read error may be behind it. This chain uses TRBV7-7 with TRBJ2-7; D is undetermined. The CDR3 has 9 amino acids. Germline CDR1 and CDR2: SSHAT and FNYEAQ (reference sequence). CDR3 protein: CASSSRLKF. CDR3 sequence (DNA): TGTGCTAGCAGCTCTCGACTCAAATTC. The full variable domain, completed using reference TRBV7-7 and TRBJ2-7, is GAGVSQSPRYKVTKRGQDVTLRCDPISSHATLYWYQQALGQGPEFLTYFNYEAQPDKSGLPSDRFSAERPEGSISTLTIQRTEQRDSAMYRCASSSRLKFGPGTRLTVT.

There are a few counts of this clone. V gene TRBV18 combines with J gene TRBJ2-7, with unresolved D. CDR3 length equals 14 residues. Germline CDR1 and CDR2: KGHSH and LQKENI. Trimming took 2 bases from V and 0 from J, leaving 8 bases between them. The CDR3 DNA is TGTGCCAGCTCACCAGGGCGTCCCTCCTACGAGCAGTACTTC. Translating it yields CASSPGRPSYEQYF.

The V gene is TRBV6-6, the J gene TRBJ1-4; 7 bases fit TRBD1. The CDR3 runs 15 residues. V was clipped by 2 bases and J by 8 bases; unmatched bases: 8. Germline V gene lookup returns CDR1 MNHNY and CDR2 SVGAGI (reference sequence). The CDR3, as DNA: TGTGCCAGCAGTTACAGGGCAGGGGGTGAGGAAAAACTGTTTTTT. Residues: CASSYRAGGEEKLFF.

The chain joins TRBV9 to TRBJ2-1, with 7 bases identical to TRBD2. This CDR3 contains 14 residues. Germline V gives CDR1 SGDLS, CDR2 YYNGEE. V was pared by 0 bases and J by 10 bases, with 7 bases of the junction left unmatched. The CDR3 DNA is TGTGCCAGCAGCGTAGCCTCGGGGGGAAAAGAGCAGTTCTTC. Translation gives CASSVASGGKEQFF.